The 10 T cell receptor beta chains below come from one sample, sequenced in a study of blood T cells in healthy people across ages. A sample-barcoded 5' primer and a J-beta primer mix were used in a second PCR of about 7 to 12 cycles. TCRdb analysed the 5' RACE reads with MiXCR anew, one entry per CDR3 protein. The sample consists of hundreds of thousands of distinct CDR3 sequences, approximately 25% of them appearing once. These data are also associated with another study on T cells of mothers and their children.

The sequenced sample was blood. The source is a boy younger than 18 in good health.

V and J are TRBV12-3 or TRBV12-4 and TRBJ2-1; D possibly corresponds to TRBD1 (6 bases). V lost 2 bases and J 4 bases, leaving 9 bases between the germline ends. CDR3 length: 14 residues. This chain's CDR3 is CASSLTGQYNEQFF. DNA of the CDR3: TGTGCCAGCAGTTTAACCGGACAGTACAATGAGCAGTTCTTC.

This clonotype came up a few times. This may be a read error: a much more frequent sequence differs by one nucleotide. The CDR3 nucleotides read TGTGCCAGCAGTCCACGTGGAGGGGTCACAGATACGCAGTATTTT. Translation gives CASSPRGGVTDTQYF. The chain employs TRBV28 and TRBJ2-3; tentatively, D is TRBD2 (6 bases). This CDR3 has 15 amino acids. Trimming stripped 5 bases from V and 2 bases from J, with 14 bases between. CDR1 MDHEN and CDR2 SYDVKM come from the germline V gene.

The chain recombines TRBV18 with TRBJ2-1; perhaps TRBD1 as D (6 bases). The DNA matches TRBJ2-5 better at its end, which makes the J call doubtful. Looked up from germline, CDR1 is KGHSH and CDR2 is LQKENI. The CDR3 extends over 15 amino acids. DNA for the CDR3: TGTGCCAGCTCACCACTTGAGACAGGCGCCGAGACCCAGTACTTC. Protein sequence: CASSPLETGAETQYF.

This clonotype was detected a few times. This sequence joins TRBV7-8 and TRBJ1-1; a weak D match, TRBD1 (6 bases). This CDR3 contains 14 residues. V lost 5 bases to trimming and J lost 0 bases, with 10 bases between them. Germline V lookup: CDR1 SGHVS, CDR2 FQNEAQ. CDR3 sequence (DNA): TGTGCCAGCAGCGACGACAGGATGAACACTGAAGCTTTCTTT. Encoded protein: CASSDDRMNTEAFF.

This clonotype was detected a few times. This chain connects TRBV21-1 to TRBJ2-1. TRBV21-1 constitutes a pseudogene. The CDR3 length is 15 residues. CDR3 nucleotide sequence: TGTGCCAGCAGCGAAGACGGAAGGTTCCACAATGAGCAGTTCTTC. Translating gives CASSEDGRFHNEQFF.

V is TRBV5-5 and J is TRBJ2-3; D remains unclear. Looked up from germline, CDR1 is SGHKS and CDR2 is YYEKEE (reference sequence). Between the trimmed V and J ends, which lost 3 bases and 0 bases, there was a span of 14 bases. The CDR3 has 16 amino acids. The CDR3 region has the DNA TGTGCCAGCAGCTCGCAACCAGGCTACAGCACAGATACGCAGTATTTT. This encodes CASSSQPGYSTDTQYF.

This clonotype was picked up a small number of times. The V gene is TRBV6-2 or TRBV6-3, the J gene TRBJ2-7, with 7 bases aligning to TRBD1. The CDR3 consists of 14 residues. The V and J ends lost 2 bases and 4 bases, in that order; junction bases with no gene match: 5. Germline loops: CDR1 MNHEY, CDR2 SVGEGT. CDR3 bases: TGTGCCAGCAGTTACGGGGACAGCCTTTACGAGCAGTACTTC. This translates into CASSYGDSLYEQYF.

The chain joins TRBV28 to TRBJ2-7; maybe TRBD2 (6 bases). Trimming removed 3 bases at V and 0 bases at J, with 15 bases between. Per the germline V gene, CDR1 is MDHEN and CDR2 is SYDVKM. CDR3 length: 16 amino acids. CDR3 DNA: TGTGCCAGCAGTTTGCGGGACCCTATTAGCTCCTACGAGCAGTACTTC. Amino acid sequence: CASSLRDPISSYEQYF.

This clonotype has only a few counts. The J gene is TRBJ2-3, the V gene TRBV6-2 or TRBV6-3; D not certain. This CDR3 spans 16 amino acids. The V gene's germline CDR1 is MNHEY and CDR2 SVGEGT. Trimming cost V 0 bases and J 1 base, with 11 bases left between them. In nucleotides, the CDR3 is TGTGCCAGCAGTTACTCCCCGATCCGGGGCACAGATACGCAGTATTTT. It translates to CASSYSPIRGTDTQYF.

CDR3 region: CASSLRRRTSGSGEQFF. Written as DNA, the CDR3 is TGTGCCAGCAGCTTGAGGCGGCGGACTAGCGGGAGCGGTGAGCAGTTCTTC. The rearrangement joins TRBV5-5 to TRBJ2-1; 13 bases fit TRBD2. The CDR3 spans 17 residues. Germline lookup yields CDR1 SGHKS and CDR2 YYEKEE (reference sequence). Trimming cost V 1 base and J 9 bases; bases outside gene matches: 10.